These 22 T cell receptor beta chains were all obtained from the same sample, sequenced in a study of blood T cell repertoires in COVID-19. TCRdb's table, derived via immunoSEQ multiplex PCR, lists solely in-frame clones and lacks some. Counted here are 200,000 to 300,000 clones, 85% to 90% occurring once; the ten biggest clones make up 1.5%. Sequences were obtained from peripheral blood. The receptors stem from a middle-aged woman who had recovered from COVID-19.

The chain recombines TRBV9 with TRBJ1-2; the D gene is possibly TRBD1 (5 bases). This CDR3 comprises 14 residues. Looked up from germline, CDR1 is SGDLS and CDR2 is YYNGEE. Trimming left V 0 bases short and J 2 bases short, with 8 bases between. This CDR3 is CASSVEPGNYGYTF. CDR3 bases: TGTGCCAGCAGCGTAGAGCCAGGGAACTATGGCTACACCTTC.

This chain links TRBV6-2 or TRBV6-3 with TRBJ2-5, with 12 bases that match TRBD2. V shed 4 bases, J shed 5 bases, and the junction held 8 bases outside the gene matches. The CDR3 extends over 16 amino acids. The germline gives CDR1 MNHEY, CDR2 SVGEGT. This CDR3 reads CASSFTSGGPRETQYF. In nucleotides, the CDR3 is TGTGCCAGCAGTTTTACTAGCGGGGGGCCCCGGGAGACCCAGTACTTC.

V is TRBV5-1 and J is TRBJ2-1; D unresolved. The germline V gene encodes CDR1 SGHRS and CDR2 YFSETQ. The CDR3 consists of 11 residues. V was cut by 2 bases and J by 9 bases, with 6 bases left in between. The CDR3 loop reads CASSFQAEQFF. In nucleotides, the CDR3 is TGCGCCAGCAGCTTTCAGGCTGAGCAGTTCTTC.

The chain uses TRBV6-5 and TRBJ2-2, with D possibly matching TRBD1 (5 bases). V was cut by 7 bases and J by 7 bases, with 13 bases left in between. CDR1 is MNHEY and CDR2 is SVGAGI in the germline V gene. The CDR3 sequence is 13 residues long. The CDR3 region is CASNPQGVGELFF. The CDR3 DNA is TGTGCCAGCAACCCGCAGGGCGTCGGGGAGCTGTTTTTT.

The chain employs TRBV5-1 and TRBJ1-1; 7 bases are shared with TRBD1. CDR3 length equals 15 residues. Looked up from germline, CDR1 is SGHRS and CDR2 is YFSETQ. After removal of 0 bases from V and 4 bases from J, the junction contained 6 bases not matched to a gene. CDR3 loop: CASSLAPTGSTEAFF. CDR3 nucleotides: TGCGCCAGCAGCTTGGCCCCGACAGGGAGCACTGAAGCTTTCTTT.

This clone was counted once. The CDR3 bases are TGTGCCAGCAGCTCGGGCCCAGCGGGGGAGACCCAGTACTTC. Translating it yields CASSSGPAGETQYF. The genes are TRBV7-2 and TRBJ2-5, with TRBD2 matching 7 bases. The germline CDR1 and CDR2 sequences are SGHTA and FQGNSA. The V segment lost 4 bases and the J segment 5 bases; nucleotides outside the gene matches: 7. The CDR3 runs to 14 residues.

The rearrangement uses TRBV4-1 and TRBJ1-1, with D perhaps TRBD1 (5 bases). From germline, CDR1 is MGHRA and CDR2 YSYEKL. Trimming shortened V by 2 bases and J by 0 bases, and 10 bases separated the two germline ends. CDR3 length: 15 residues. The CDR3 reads CASSQRQGVNTEAFF. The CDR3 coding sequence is TGCGCCAGCAGCCAACGACAAGGGGTGAACACTGAAGCTTTCTTT.

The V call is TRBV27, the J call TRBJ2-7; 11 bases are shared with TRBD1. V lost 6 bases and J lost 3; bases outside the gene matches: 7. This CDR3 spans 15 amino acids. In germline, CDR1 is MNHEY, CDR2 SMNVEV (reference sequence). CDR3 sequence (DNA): TGTGCCAGCAGGGATCCGGGACAGGGGGACTACGAGCAGTACTTC. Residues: CASRDPGQGDYEQYF.

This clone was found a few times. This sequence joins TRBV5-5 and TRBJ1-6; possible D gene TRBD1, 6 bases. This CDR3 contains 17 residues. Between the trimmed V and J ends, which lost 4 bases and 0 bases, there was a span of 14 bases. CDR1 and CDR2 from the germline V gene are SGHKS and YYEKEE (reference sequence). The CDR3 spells CASSQGSPSSYNSPLHF. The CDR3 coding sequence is TGTGCCAGCAGCCAGGGGAGTCCCAGCTCCTATAATTCACCCCTCCACTTT.

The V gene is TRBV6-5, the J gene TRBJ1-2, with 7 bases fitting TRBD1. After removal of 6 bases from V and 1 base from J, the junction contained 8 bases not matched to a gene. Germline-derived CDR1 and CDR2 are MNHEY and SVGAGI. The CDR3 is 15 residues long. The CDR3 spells CASRRTGTDNYGYTF. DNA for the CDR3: TGTGCCAGCAGACGTACCGGGACAGATAACTATGGCTACACCTTC.

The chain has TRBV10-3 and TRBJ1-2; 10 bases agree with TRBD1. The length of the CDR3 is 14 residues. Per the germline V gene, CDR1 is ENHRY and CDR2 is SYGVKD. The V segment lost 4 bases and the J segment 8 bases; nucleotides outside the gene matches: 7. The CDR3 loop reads CAISGRQGASGYTF. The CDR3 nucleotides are TGTGCCATCAGTGGACGACAGGGGGCTAGCGGCTACACCTTC.

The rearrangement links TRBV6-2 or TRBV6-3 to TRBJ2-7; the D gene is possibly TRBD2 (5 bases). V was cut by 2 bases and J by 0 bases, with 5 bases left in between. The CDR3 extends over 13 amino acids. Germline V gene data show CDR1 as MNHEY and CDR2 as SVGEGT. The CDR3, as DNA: TGTGCCAGCAGTTACGGACTCTCCTACGAGCAGTACTTC. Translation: CASSYGLSYEQYF.

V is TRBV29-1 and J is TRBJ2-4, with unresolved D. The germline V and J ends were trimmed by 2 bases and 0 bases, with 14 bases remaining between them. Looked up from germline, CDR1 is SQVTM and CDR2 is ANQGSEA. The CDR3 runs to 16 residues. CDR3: CSVELAVGPAKNIQYF. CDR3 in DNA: TGCAGCGTTGAATTGGCAGTGGGCCCAGCCAAAAACATTCAGTACTTC.

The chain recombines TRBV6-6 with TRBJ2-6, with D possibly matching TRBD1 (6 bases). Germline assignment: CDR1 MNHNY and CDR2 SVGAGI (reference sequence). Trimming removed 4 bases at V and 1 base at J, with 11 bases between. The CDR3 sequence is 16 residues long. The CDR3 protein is CASSSPGASGANVLTF. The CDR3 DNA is TGTGCCAGCAGTTCCCCAGGGGCTTCTGGGGCCAACGTCCTGACTTTC.

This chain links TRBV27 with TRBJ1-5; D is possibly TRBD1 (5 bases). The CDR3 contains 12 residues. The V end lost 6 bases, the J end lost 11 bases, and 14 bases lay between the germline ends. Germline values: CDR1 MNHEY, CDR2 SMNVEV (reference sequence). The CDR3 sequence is CASSPGTGAQHF. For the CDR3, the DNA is TGTGCCAGCAGCCCCGGGACGGGGGCCCAGCATTTT.

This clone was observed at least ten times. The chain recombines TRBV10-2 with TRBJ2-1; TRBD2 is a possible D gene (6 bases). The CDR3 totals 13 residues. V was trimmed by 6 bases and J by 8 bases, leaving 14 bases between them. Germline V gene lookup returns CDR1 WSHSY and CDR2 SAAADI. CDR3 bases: TGCGCCAGCAGGAACTCGGGGGTTGATGAGCAGTTCTTC. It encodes CASRNSGVDEQFF.

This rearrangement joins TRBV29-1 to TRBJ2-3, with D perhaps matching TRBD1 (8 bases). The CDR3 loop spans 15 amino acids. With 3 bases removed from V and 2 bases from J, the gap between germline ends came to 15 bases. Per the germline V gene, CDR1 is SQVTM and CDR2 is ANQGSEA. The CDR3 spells CSVEGGTGYTDTQYF. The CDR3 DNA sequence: TGCAGCGTTGAGGGGGGGACAGGATACACAGATACGCAGTATTTT.

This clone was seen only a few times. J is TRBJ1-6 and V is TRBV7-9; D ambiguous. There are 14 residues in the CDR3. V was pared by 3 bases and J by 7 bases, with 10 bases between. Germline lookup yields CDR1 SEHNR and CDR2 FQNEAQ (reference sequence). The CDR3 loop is CASSFERLNSPLHF. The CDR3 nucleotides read TGTGCCAGCAGCTTTGAACGGTTAAATTCACCCCTCCACTTT.

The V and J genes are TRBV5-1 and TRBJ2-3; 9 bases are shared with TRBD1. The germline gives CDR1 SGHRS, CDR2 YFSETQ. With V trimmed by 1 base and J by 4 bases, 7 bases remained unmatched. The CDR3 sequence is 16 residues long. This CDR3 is CASSLNRGLTADTQYF. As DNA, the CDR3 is TGCGCCAGCAGCTTGAACAGGGGGCTGACCGCAGATACGCAGTATTTT.

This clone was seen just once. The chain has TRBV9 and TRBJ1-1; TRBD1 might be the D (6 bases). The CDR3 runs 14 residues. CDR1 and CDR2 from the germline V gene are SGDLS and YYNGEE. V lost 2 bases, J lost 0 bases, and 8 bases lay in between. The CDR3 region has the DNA TGTGCCAGCAGCGTCGGACAGATGAACACTGAAGCTTTCTTT. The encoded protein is CASSVGQMNTEAFF.

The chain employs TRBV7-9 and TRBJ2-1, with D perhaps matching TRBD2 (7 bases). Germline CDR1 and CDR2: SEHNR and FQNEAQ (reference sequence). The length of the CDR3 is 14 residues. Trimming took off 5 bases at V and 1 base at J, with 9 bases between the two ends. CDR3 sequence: CASSGGASYNEQFF. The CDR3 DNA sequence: TGTGCCAGCAGCGGGGGGGCGTCCTACAATGAGCAGTTCTTC.

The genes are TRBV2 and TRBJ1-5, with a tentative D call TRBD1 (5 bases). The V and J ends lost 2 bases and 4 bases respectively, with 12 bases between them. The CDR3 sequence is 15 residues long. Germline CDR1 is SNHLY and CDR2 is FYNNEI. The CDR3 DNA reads TGTGCCAGCAGTGAATATGGCAGGGATAATCAGCCCCAGCATTTT. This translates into CASSEYGRDNQPQHF.